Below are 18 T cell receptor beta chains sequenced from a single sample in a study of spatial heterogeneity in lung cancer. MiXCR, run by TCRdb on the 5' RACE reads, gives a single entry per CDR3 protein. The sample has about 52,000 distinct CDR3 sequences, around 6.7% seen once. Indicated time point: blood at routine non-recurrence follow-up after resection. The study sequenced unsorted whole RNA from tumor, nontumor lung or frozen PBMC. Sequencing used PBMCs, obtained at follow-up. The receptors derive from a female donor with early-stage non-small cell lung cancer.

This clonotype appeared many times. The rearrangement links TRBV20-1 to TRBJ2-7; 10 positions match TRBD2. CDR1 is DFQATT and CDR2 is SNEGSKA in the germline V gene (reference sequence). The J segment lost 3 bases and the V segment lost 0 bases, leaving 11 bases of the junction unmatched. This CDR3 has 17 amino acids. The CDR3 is CSARDPLLAGNYYEQYF. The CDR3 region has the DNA TGCAGTGCTAGAGATCCCTTACTAGCGGGGAACTACTACGAGCAGTACTTC.

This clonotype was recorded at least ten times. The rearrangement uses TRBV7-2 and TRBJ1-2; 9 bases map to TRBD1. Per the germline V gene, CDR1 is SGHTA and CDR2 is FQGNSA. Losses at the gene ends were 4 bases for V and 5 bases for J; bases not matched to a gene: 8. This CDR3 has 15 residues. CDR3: CASSSQGAPGYGYTF. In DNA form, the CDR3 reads TGTGCCAGCAGCTCACAGGGGGCGCCTGGTTATGGCTACACCTTC.

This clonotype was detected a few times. In DNA, the CDR3 is TGTGCCAGCAGTTTATCGATAGGTGTAGAAGCCCCGGAGCTGTTTTTT. Amino acids: CASSLSIGVEAPELFF. This chain joins TRBV27 and TRBJ2-2; unclear D gene. In germline, CDR1 is MNHEY, CDR2 SMNVEV (reference sequence). This CDR3 contains 16 residues. With 0 bases removed from V and 10 bases from J, the gap between germline ends came to 18 bases.

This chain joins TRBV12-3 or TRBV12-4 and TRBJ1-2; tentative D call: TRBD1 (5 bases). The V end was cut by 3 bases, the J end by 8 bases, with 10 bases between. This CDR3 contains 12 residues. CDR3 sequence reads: CASSFRVGGYTF. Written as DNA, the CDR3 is TGTGCCAGCAGTTTCAGGGTAGGGGGCTACACCTTC.

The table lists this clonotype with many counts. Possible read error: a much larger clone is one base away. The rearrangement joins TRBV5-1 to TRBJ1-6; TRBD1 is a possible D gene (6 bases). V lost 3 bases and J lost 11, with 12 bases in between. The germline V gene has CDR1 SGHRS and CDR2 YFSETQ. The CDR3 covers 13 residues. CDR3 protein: CASSSGVGAPLHF. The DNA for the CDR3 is TGCGCCAGCAGCTCAGGGGTCGGGGCACCCCTCCACTTT.

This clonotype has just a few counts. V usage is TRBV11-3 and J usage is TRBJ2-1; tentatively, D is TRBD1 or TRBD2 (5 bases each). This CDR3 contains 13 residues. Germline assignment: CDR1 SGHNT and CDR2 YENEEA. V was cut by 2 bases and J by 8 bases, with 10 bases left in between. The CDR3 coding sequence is TGTGCCAGCAGCTTATCAGGGAGTCATGAGCAGTTCTTC. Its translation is CASSLSGSHEQFF.

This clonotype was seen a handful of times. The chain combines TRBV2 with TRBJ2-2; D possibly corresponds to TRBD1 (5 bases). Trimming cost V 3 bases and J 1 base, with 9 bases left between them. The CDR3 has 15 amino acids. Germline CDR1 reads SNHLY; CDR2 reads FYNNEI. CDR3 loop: CASSEWQGNTGELFF. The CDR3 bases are TGTGCCAGCAGTGAGTGGCAGGGGAACACCGGGGAGCTGTTTTTT.

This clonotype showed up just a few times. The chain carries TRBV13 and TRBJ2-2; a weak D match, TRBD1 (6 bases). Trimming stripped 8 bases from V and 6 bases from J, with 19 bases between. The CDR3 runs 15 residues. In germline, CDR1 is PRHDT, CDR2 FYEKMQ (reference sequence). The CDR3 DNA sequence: TGTGCCAGCCACATGAGGGGGAGAAACGCCGGGGAGCTGTTTTTT. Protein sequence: CASHMRGRNAGELFF.

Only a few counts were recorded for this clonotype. The CDR3 DNA follows: TGTGCCACCAGCAGAGATTTGGGAGGGACTGAAGCTTTCTTT. Protein sequence: CATSRDLGGTEAFF. The chain recombines TRBV15 with TRBJ1-1; D ambiguous. V lost 0 bases and J lost 5, with 10 bases in between. Per the germline V gene, CDR1 is LNHNV and CDR2 is YYDKDF (reference sequence). This CDR3 is built from 14 residues.

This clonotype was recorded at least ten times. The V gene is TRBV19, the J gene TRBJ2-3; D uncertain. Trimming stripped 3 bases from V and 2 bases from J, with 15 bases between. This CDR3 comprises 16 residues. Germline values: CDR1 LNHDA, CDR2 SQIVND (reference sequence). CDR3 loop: CASSIMSYGYTDTQYF. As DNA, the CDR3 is TGTGCCAGTAGTATTATGTCTTACGGATACACAGATACGCAGTATTTT.

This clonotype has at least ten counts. The CDR3 here is CASSSLNEKLFF. The CDR3 coding sequence is TGTGCCAGCAGCTCCCTTAATGAAAAACTGTTTTTT. The chain employs TRBV7-9 and TRBJ1-4; D is ambiguous. This CDR3 contains 12 residues. Trimming pared 4 bases from V and 4 bases from J, leaving 4 bases between. CDR1 and CDR2 (germline): SEHNR, FQNEAQ (reference sequence).

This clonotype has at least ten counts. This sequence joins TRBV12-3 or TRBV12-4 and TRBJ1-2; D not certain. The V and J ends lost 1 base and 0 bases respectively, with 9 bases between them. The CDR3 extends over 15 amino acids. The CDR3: CASSLEARPNYGYTF. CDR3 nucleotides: TGTGCCAGCAGTTTAGAGGCCAGACCTAACTATGGCTACACCTTC.

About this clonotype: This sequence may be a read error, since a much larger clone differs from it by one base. DNA for the CDR3: TGCAGTGCTAGATCCCCTACCAGCACGCAGTATTTT. It translates to CSARSPTSTQYF. V and J are TRBV20-1 and TRBJ2-3; no clear D gene. The ends were cut back, 2 bases at V and 9 bases at J, with 12 bases in the middle. This CDR3 is built from 12 residues. Germline CDR1 is DFQATT and CDR2 is SNEGSKA (reference sequence).

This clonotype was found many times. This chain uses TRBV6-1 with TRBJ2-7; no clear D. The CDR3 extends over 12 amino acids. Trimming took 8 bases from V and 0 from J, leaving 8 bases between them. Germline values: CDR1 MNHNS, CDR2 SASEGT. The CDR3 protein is CASWQASYEQYF. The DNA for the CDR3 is TGTGCCAGCTGGCAGGCCTCCTACGAGCAGTACTTC.

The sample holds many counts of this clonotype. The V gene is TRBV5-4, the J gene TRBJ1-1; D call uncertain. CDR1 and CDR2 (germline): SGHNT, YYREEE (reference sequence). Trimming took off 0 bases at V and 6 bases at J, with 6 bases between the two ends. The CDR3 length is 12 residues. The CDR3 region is CASSLDTAEAFF. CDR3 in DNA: TGTGCCAGCAGCTTGGATACAGCTGAAGCTTTCTTT. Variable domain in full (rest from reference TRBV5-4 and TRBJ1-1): ETGVTQSPTHLIKTRGQQVTLRCSSQSGHNTVSWYQQALGQGPQFIFQYYREEENGRGNFPPRFSGLQFPNYSSELNVNALELDDSALYLCASSLDTAEAFFGQGTRLTVV.

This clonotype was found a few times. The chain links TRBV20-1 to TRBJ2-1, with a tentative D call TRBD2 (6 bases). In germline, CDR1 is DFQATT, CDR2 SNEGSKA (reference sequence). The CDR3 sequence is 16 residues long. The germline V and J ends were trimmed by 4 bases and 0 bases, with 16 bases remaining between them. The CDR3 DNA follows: TGCAGTGCTAAGAGTCCACTAGCCCGCTCCTACAATGAGCAGTTCTTC. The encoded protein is CSAKSPLARSYNEQFF.

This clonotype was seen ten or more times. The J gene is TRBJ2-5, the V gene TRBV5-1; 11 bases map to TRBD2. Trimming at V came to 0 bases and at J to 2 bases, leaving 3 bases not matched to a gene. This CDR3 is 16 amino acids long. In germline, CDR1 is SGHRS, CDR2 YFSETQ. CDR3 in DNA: TGCGCCAGCAGCTTGGTGGGGACTAGCGGACAAGAGACCCAGTACTTC. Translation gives CASSLVGTSGQETQYF.

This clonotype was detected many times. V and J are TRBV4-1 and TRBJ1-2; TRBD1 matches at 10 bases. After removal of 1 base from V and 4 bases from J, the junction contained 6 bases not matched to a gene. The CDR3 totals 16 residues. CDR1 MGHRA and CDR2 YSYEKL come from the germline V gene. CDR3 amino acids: CASSQVGTGAFYGYTF. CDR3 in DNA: TGCGCCAGCAGCCAAGTTGGGACAGGGGCCTTCTATGGCTACACCTTC.